This T cell receptor (beta chain) was profiled in a study of T-cell reconstitution after alpha-beta-depleted transplantation in children. The CDR3 contains 15 residues. V shed 2 bases and J 9 bases; nucleotides not matched to a gene: 10. CDR1 is SEHNR, CDR2 FQNEAQ, per germline (reference sequence). Unique molecular identifiers were incorporated when the TCRbeta library was constructed. TCRdb reanalysed the PCR reads using MiXCR and keeps one entry per CDR3 protein. The profile shows roughly 500,000 distinct CDR3 sequences, approximately 29% of them singletons. The genes are TRBV7-9 and TRBJ2-1; 7 bases map to TRBD2. The sequenced sample was PBMCs from the stem cell graft donor, obtained from the stem cell graft. The receptor was derived from a human donor who donated a stem cell graft to a child with aplastic anemia. The CDR3 protein is CASSLHGGFAAEQFF. CDR3 bases: TGTGCCAGCAGCTTACACGGGGGGTTCGCTGCTGAGCAGTTCTTC.